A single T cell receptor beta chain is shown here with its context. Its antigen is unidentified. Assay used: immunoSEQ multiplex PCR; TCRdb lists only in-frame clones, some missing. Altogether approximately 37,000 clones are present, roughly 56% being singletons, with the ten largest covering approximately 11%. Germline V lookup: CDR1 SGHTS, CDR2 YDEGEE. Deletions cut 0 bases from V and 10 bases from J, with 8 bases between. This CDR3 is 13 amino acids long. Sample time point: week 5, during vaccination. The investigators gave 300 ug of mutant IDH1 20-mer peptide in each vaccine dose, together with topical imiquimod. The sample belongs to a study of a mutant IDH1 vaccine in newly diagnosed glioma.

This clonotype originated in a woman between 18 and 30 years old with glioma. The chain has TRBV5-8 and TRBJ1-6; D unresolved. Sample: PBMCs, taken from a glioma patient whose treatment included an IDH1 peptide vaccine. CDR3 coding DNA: TGTGCCAGCAGCTTGGGAGGGAACTCACCCCTCCACTTT. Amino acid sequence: CASSLGGNSPLHF.